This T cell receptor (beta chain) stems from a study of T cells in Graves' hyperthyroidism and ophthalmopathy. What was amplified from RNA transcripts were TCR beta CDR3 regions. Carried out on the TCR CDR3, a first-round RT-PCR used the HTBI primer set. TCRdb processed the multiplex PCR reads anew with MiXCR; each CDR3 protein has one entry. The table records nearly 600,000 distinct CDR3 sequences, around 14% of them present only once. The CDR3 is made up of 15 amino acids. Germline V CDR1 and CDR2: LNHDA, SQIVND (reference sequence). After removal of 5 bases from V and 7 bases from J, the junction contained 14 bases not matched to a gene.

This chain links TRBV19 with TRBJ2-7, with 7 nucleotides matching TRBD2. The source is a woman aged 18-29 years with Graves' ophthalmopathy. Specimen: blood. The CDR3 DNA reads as TGTGCCAGTAGTCCCGGGGAGCGGGGCCCCAGGGAGCAGTACTTC. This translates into CASSPGERGPREQYF.